This T cell receptor (beta chain) comes out of a study of T-cell memory formation after mild COVID-19. The overall study: Largely, the TCR clusters proved donor specific. Findings and caveats of the study: SARS-CoV-2 specificity of second-wave clones peaking day 37 was unconfirmed.

TCRdb used MiXCR to reprocess the 5' RACE reads, holding one entry per CDR3 protein. The sample lists roughly 280,000 distinct CDR3 sequences, around 15% occurring once. This clonotype was picked up a small number of times. The antigen is unknown. In germline, CDR1 is LNHDA, CDR2 SQIVND (reference sequence). Trimming cost V 4 bases and J 5 bases, with 11 bases left between them. This CDR3 region has 13 residues. The sequenced sample was PBMCs or a T cell subset sorted from them (not recorded which). The V call is TRBV19, the J call TRBJ2-5, with D uncertain. The TCR sequence derives from a man aged 18-30 years who had mild COVID-19 (a few samples of this study predate the infection). Cell type and time point are not known. Here the CDR3 reads CASSNRAFETQYF. The DNA for the CDR3 is TGTGCCAGTAGTAACCGGGCTTTTGAGACCCAGTACTTC.